The T cell receptor (beta chain) described here comes from a study of identifying expanded T cells in peripheral blood. This CDR3 contains 15 residues. In germline, CDR1 is SGHNT, CDR2 YYREEE (reference sequence). Between the trimmed V and J ends, which lost 3 bases and 1 base, there was a span of 8 bases. With respect to this clone: Its target is not known.

Findings of the study overall: About 1.2 clones differed between technical replicates, versus around 16 and 19 over time. Across healthy donors, higher total template counts meant significantly greater approximately two-week count variance.

Here immunoSEQ multiplex PCR was the method, and the copy in TCRdb shows in-frame clones only, minus some. The sample yields around 130,000 clones, less than 90% seen once. Collection occurred without any documented infections or immune events in donors. This chain connects TRBV5-4 to TRBJ2-6; D perhaps matches TRBD2 (5 bases). Material for sequencing was blood. This receptor was taken from a person between 18 and 70 years old in good health. The DNA of the CDR3 is TGTGCCAGCAGCTACCCGGGGTCTGGGGCCAACGTCCTGACTTTC. This translates into CASSYPGSGANVLTF.